This T cell receptor beta chain emerged from a study of cytomegalovirus exposure and HLA in healthy donors. Findings of the study overall: Researchers reported that a few CMV-associated chains were confirmed in vitro as CMV antigen-specific.

Trimming took 1 base from V and 6 from J, leaving 9 bases between them. The CDR3 has 12 residues. In germline, CDR1 is GTSNPN, CDR2 SVGIG (reference sequence). This clone was detected only a few times. Antigen unknown. The data were produced by immunoSEQ multiplex PCR, yet TCRdb's version contains in-frame clones alone and is incomplete. The table includes fewer than 250,000 clones, more than 70% detected once. This TCR was sampled from a woman aged 18-30 years in good health and CMV-seronegative. The V call is TRBV30, the J call TRBJ1-2; a possible D gene is TRBD1 (6 bases). The sample taken for sequencing was PBMCs. CDR3 bases: TGTGCCTGGAGTGCAGGGGATAATGGCTACACCTTC. Amino acids: CAWSAGDNGYTF.